Below, 11 T cell receptor beta chains from the same sample are listed, as sequenced in a study of blood T cell repertoires in COVID-19. The method was immunoSEQ multiplex PCR; TCRdb's version includes in-frame clones alone and lacks a portion of them. The sample lists some 60,000 clones, 82% seen once, with over 10% in the top ten. The specimen sequenced was peripheral blood. The receptors derive from a human donor in a cohort sampled during active COVID-19.

The chain employs TRBV6-2 or TRBV6-3 and TRBJ2-7, with 7 nucleotides matching TRBD1. V lost 6 bases and J lost 2; bases outside the gene matches: 1. The germline V gene has CDR1 MNHEY and CDR2 SVGEGT. This CDR3 region has 12 residues. For the CDR3, the DNA is TGTGCCAGCAGCGACAGGGCCTACGAGCAGTACTTC. This sequence encodes CASSDRAYEQYF.

This clone is a singleton in its sample. The chain is built from TRBV3-1 (or the pseudogene TRBV3-2) and TRBJ2-5; 10 bases agree with TRBD2. The V and J ends lost 7 bases and 4 bases, in that order; junction bases with no gene match: 9. The CDR3 is 15 residues long. Germline V gene lookup returns CDR1 LGHDT and CDR2 YNNKEL (reference sequence). In DNA, the CDR3 is TGTGCCAGCATCGTCAAGCGGGGGGGCACAGAGACCCAGTACTTC. It yields the protein CASIVKRGGTETQYF.

The rearrangement joins TRBV5-6 to TRBJ2-1, with 9 bases matching TRBD2. Trimming at V came to 4 bases and at J to 3 bases, leaving 8 bases not matched to a gene. Germline loops: CDR1 SGHDT, CDR2 YYEEEE. The CDR3 runs 16 residues. CDR3 sequence reads: CASSGAGRGGYNEQFF. CDR3 coding DNA: TGTGCCAGCAGCGGCGCCGGGCGGGGGGGCTACAATGAGCAGTTCTTC.

The chain joins TRBV5-4 to TRBJ1-1, with no clear D. Germline V gene lookup returns CDR1 SGHNT and CDR2 YYREEE (reference sequence). V was clipped by 4 bases and J by 6 bases, with 13 bases between them. CDR3 size: 13 residues. CDR3 DNA sequence: TGTGCCAGCAGCAACCCCTCGGGTCCTGAAGCTTTCTTT. Protein: CASSNPSGPEAFF.

The chain has TRBV18 and TRBJ1-2; tentatively, D is TRBD1 (6 bases). This CDR3 has 15 amino acids. Germline V gene data show CDR1 as KGHSH and CDR2 as LQKENI. Trimming took 2 bases from V and 7 from J, leaving 17 bases between them. CDR3 DNA: TGTGCCAGCTCACCAGACAGGCAACTTTCGAGTGGCTACACCTTC. Amino acids: CASSPDRQLSSGYTF.

CDR3 nucleotides: TGCAGCGTTGTCGTCGGGCGGGCGAACACTGAAGCTTTCTTT. Amino acid sequence: CSVVVGRANTEAFF. This chain links TRBV29-1 with TRBJ1-1, with unresolved D. CDR3 size: 14 residues. Germline V gives CDR1 SQVTM, CDR2 ANQGSEA. Trimming removed 4 bases from V and 1 base from J, with 13 bases in between. The variable domain in full, completed from reference TRBV29-1 and TRBJ1-1, reads SAVISQKPSRDICQRGTSLTIQCQVDSQVTMMFWYRQQPGQSLTLIATANQGSEATYESGFVIDKFPISRPNLTFSTLTVSNMSPEDSSIYLCSVVVGRANTEAFFGQGTRLTVV.

The CDR3 DNA reads as TGTGCCAGCAGCTTAGCACGCGGCCAGCCCCAGCATTTT. It specifies CASSLARGQPQHF. V and J are TRBV7-8 and TRBJ1-5; D unresolved. V shed 0 bases and J shed 7 bases, with 7 bases lying between them. CDR1 and CDR2 (germline): SGHVS, FQNEAQ. The CDR3 is 13 amino acids. The full variable domain, its missing parts supplied by reference TRBV7-8 and TRBJ1-5, is GAGVSQSPRYKVAKRGQDVALRCDPISGHVSLFWYQQALGQGPEFLTYFQNEAQLDKSGLPSDRFFAERPEGSVSTLKIQRTQQEDSAVYLCASSLARGQPQHFGDGTRLSIL.

The V and J genes are TRBV4-2 and TRBJ1-5, with D maybe TRBD1 (6 bases). Germline CDR1 LGHNA, CDR2 YNFKEQ. CDR3 length: 16 residues. The ends were cut back, 4 bases at V and 2 bases at J, with 15 bases in the middle. Written as DNA, the CDR3 is TGTGCCAGCAGCCTCAACAGGGTTGTCGGCAATCAGCCCCAGCATTTT. Its protein is CASSLNRVVGNQPQHF.

This clone has only a few counts. The chain employs TRBV6-6 and TRBJ1-2; the D gene is possibly TRBD1 (5 bases). Trimming cost V 6 bases and J 8 bases, with 25 bases left between them. The CDR3 loop spans 16 amino acids. CDR1 is MNHNY, CDR2 SVGAGI, per germline (reference sequence). As DNA, the CDR3 is TGTGCCAGCAGCCTACGGGAGATGGAGACCGGGGGGGGCTACACCTTC. Encoded protein: CASSLREMETGGGYTF.

The chain links TRBV10-3 to TRBJ2-3; 10 nucleotides line up with TRBD2. This CDR3 is built from 16 residues. Germline V gives CDR1 ENHRY, CDR2 SYGVKD. Germline trimming cut 5 bases from V and 4 bases from J; bases unmatched to any gene: 9. The CDR3 sequence: CAISPTTSGASDTQYF. The CDR3 DNA reads as TGTGCCATCAGTCCGACTACTAGCGGGGCCTCAGATACGCAGTATTTT.

This clone was counted only a few times. The V gene is TRBV7-9, the J gene TRBJ2-7; 9 bases align to TRBD2. V lost 5 bases to trimming and J lost 7 bases; unmatched junction nucleotides: 9. CDR1 is SEHNR, CDR2 FQNEAQ, per germline (reference sequence). The CDR3 extends over 14 amino acids. Here the CDR3 DNA reads TGTGCCAGCAGCCCCTCAGGGGCGGGAGGGGAGCAGTACGTC. Translation: CASSPSGAGGEQYV.